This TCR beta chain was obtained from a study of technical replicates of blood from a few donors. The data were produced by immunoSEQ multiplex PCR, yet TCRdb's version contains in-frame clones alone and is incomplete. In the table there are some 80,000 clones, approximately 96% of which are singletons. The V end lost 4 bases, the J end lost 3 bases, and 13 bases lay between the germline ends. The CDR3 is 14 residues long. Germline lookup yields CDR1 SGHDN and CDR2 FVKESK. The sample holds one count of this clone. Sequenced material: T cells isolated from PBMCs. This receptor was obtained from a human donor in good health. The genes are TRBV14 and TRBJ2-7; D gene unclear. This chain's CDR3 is CASSPPPPVYEQYF. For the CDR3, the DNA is TGTGCCAGCAGCCCACCGCCCCCAGTCTACGAGCAGTACTTC.